This T cell receptor (beta chain) was identified during a study of T cells in Graves' hyperthyroidism and ophthalmopathy. V lost 1 base and J lost 5; bases outside the gene matches: 5. The CDR3 runs to 15 residues. Germline V gene data show CDR1 as SGHRS and CDR2 as YFSETQ. The table lists this clonotype with a few counts. RNA transcripts provided the source from which TCR beta CDR3 regions were amplified. The primer set for the first-round RT-PCR of the TCR CDR3 was HTBI. TCRdb re-analysed the multiplex PCR reads in MiXCR, keeping a single row per CDR3 protein. This table has about half a million distinct CDR3 sequences, about 20% appearing once. Exclusion of a patient resulted from uncontrolled infection, other autoimmune disease, pregnancy or lactation. Cells are PBMCs isolated from about 10 ml of fresh blood.

The source is a man aged 35 to 55 with Graves' ophthalmopathy. The specimen was blood. V and J are TRBV5-1 and TRBJ2-1; 8 bases match TRBD2. The CDR3 protein is CASSLIAGPNNEQFF. In DNA, the CDR3 is TGCGCCAGCAGCTTGATAGCGGGGCCTAACAATGAGCAGTTCTTC.